This T cell receptor (beta chain) was identified in a study of T-cell reconstitution after alpha-beta-depleted transplantation in children. Construction of the TCRbeta library involved unique molecular identifiers. TCRdb called the PCR reads again in MiXCR, with one record for every CDR3 protein. The table has about 420,000 distinct CDR3 sequences, 11% seen once. This CDR3 has 13 amino acids. Looked up from germline, CDR1 is SGHVS and CDR2 is FQNEAQ. For this clonotype: At one end, the junction sequence differs from germline, possibly due to a read error.

This receptor was taken from a human donor who donated a stem cell graft to a child with acute myeloid leukemia. This sample comprised PBMCs from the stem cell graft donor, obtained from the stem cell graft. The chain recombines TRBV7-8 with TRBJ2-1; tentative D call: TRBD2 (5 bases). CDR3: CASSLVGNNKQFF. In DNA form, the CDR3 reads TGTGCCAGCAGCTTAGTCGGGAACAATAAGCAGTTCTTC.